Included here is one T cell receptor (beta chain) sequence, with context. This sample is drawn from a study of OX40 agonist ivuxolimab in advanced cancers. Study details: Enrolled patients in dose escalation had cancers that were hepatocellular carcinoma, melanoma, renal cell or head and neck cancer. At under 85% male, the cohort had a mean age of 60 years, ranging from roughly 20 to 85.

The data were produced by immunoSEQ multiplex PCR, yet TCRdb's version contains in-frame clones alone and is incomplete. This table has around 50,000 clones, 88% appearing once. This CDR3 spans 17 amino acids. The germline CDR1 and CDR2 sequences are SGHTS and YDEGEE. V lost 4 bases to trimming and J lost 5 bases, with 24 bases between them. The TCR sequence derives from an adult with an advanced solid tumor such as melanoma, head and neck, liver or kidney cancer. Specimen: CD4+ or CD8+ T cells sorted from blood, collected in a trial of the OX40 agonist ivuxolimab. This chain uses TRBV5-8 with TRBJ2-5, with D perhaps TRBD1 (5 bases). The CDR3 DNA sequence: TGTGCCAGCAGCCTCGTCAGGACAACTGATATCCGGGAGACCCAGTACTTC. Translating gives CASSLVRTTDIRETQYF.